This T cell receptor (beta chain) was identified in a study of cytomegalovirus exposure and HLA in healthy donors. Overall study: Earlier, approximately 110 million unique TCR beta sequences were recovered from around 180 million T cells by an analysis.

This clone was observed once. The antigen remains unidentified. Study observations and caveats: A reported reduction in N-insertions relative to the approximately 640-donor mean was seen in an Asian-associated ancestry cluster in a later analysis. More clonal expansion characterized HLA-associated TCR beta chains than equally common others in a later analysis. When analyzed later, a missense DCLRE1C variant was found to be linked to TCR beta V- and J-gene trimming.

Researchers ran the PCR with 60 Vbeta and 13 Jbeta primers. Profiling relied on immunoSEQ multiplex PCR, and the TCRdb table lists in-frame clones only, not all of them. Here the sample spans some 44,000 clones, about 47% being singletons. The receptor was derived from a human donor in good health. The sample taken for sequencing was PBMCs.

The chain's CDR3 is CASSHPQGSVGSNTEAFF. Written as DNA, the CDR3 is TGCGCCAGCAGCCACCCGCAGGGTAGTGTGGGGTCGAACACTGAAGCTTTCTTT. This sequence joins TRBV4-3 and TRBJ1-1; weak D call: TRBD1 (5 bases). The CDR3 is 18 residues long. Germline assignment: CDR1 LGHNA and CDR2 YSLEER. Trimming took off 3 bases at V and 1 base at J, with 21 bases between the two ends.